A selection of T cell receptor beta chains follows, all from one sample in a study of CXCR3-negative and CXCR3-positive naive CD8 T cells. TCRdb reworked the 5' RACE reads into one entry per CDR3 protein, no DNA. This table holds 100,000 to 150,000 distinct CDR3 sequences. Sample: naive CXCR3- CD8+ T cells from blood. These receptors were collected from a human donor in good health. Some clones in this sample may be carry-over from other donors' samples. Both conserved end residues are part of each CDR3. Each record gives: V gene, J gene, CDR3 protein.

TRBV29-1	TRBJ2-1	CSANPRDRGHEQFF
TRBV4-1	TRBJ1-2	CASSQVQTNYGYTF
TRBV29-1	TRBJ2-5	CSVEELRAPHQETQYF
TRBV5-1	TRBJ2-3	CANRPSAGTDTQYF
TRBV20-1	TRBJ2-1	CSARDTSVYNEQFF
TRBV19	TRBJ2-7	CASSPNLGTRVVYEQYF
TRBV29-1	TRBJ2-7	CSVELAQAIPYEQYF
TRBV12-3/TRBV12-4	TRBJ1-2	CASSPHGGQNYGYTF
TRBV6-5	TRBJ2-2	CASSYTRQGSNTGELFF
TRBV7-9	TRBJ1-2	CASSPPTGPNIRYGYTF
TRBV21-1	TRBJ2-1	CASSKAGRPNLGGYNEQFF
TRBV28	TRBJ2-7	CASSSWDTLETGNEQYF